This T cell receptor beta chain was observed in a study of cytomegalovirus exposure and HLA in healthy donors. CDR3 length equals 16 residues. Unmatched junction bases numbered 14, after V lost 4 bases and J lost 8 bases. Germline assignment: CDR1 SGHRS and CDR2 YFSETQ. Vbeta (60) and Jbeta (13) primers were used in the PCR. The repertoire was sequenced with immunoSEQ multiplex PCR; TCRdb's copy has only in-frame clones and lacks some. Of over 150,000 clones listed, 79% are singletons. The TCR originated in a girl under 18 in good health and CMV-seropositive. The rearrangement joins TRBV5-1 to TRBJ2-1, with 8 positions matching TRBD2. Sequenced material: PBMCs. The CDR3 DNA follows: TGCGCCAGCAGCCTTCCCCGGGGGGGCGGCGGGGATGAGCAGTTCTTC. Its translation is CASSLPRGGGGDEQFF.